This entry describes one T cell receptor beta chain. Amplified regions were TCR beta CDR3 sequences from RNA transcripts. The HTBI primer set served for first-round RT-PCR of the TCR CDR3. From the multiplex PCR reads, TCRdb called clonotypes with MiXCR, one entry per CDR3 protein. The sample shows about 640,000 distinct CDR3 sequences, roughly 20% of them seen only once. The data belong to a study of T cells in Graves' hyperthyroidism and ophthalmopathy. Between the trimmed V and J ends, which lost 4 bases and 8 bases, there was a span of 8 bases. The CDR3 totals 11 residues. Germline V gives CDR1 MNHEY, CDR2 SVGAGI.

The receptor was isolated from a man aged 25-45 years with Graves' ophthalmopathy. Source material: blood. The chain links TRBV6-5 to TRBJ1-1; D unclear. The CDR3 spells CASSSREEAFF. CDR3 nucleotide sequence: TGTGCCAGCAGTTCTCGCGAGGAAGCTTTCTTT.